This TCR beta chain was recovered during a study of cytomegalovirus exposure and HLA in healthy donors. This clone was picked up one time. Its specificity is unknown. Broader study findings: When the data were analyzed later, several of the most significant clusters appeared to be linked to common viral pathogens. Information on immune exposure was restricted to one variable (CMV serostatus).

PCR amplification relied on 60 Vbeta primers (plus 13 Jbeta primers). Authors' methods: Later reanalysis found 75 million to 100 million unique TCR beta chains, 9 million to 12 million of them shared. The protocol was immunoSEQ multiplex PCR, while the TCRdb copy is restricted to in-frame clones and leaves out a portion. V, J and clone size are taken as reported in that table, and D and trimming were inferred from the DNA itself. In the table there are about 200,000 clones, 83% of which are singletons. Germline V lookup: CDR1 GTSNPN, CDR2 SVGIG (reference sequence). With V trimmed by 0 bases and J by 2 bases, 12 bases remained unmatched. This CDR3 has 17 residues.

Sequencing input: PBMCs. The TCR originated in a girl aged 5-17 years in good health and CMV-seronegative. The chain joins TRBV30 to TRBJ1-2; 7 nucleotides align to TRBD1. The CDR3, as DNA: TGTGCCTGGAGTGTAGGCCTAGGGACAGTGAGAAACTATGGCTACACCTTC. This sequence encodes CAWSVGLGTVRNYGYTF.